Each of the 25 T cell receptor beta chains below was sequenced from the same sample in a study of T cell changes during pregnancy in multiple sclerosis. Sequencing was performed with immunoSEQ multiplex PCR; in TCRdb, only in-frame clones are kept and a portion is missing. The sample contains about 40,000 clones, about 90% of which appear only once. The sequencing here drew on CD4+ T cells from peripheral blood mononuclear cells, taken before pregnancy. Every receptor here comes from a female donor with multiple sclerosis, enrolled in a pregnancy study.

This chain connects TRBV6-6 to TRBJ2-7; 8 nucleotides agree with TRBD2. Trimming at V came to 6 bases and at J to 0 bases, leaving 7 bases not matched to a gene. CDR1 and CDR2 from the germline V gene are MNHNY and SVGAGI (reference sequence). The CDR3 covers 15 residues. CDR3 region: CASSEGLGSSYEQYF. The DNA for the CDR3 is TGTGCCAGCAGCGAGGGACTAGGGAGCTCCTACGAGCAGTACTTC.

V usage is TRBV5-3 and J usage is TRBJ2-5, with a possible D match to TRBD1 (6 bases). TRBV5-3 is an ORF; its function is uncertain. CDR3 length: 14 residues. V was shortened by 4 bases and J by 2 bases, with 12 bases between the two germline ends. CDR3: CARSQRQEQETQYF. CDR3 in DNA: TGTGCCAGAAGCCAGCGACAGGAACAAGAGACCCAGTACTTC.

This clone was found once. The DNA for the CDR3 is TGTGCCAGCAGTTACGGTCCGCGGGGGGTATACAATGAGCAGTTCTTC. Translation gives CASSYGPRGVYNEQFF. The rearrangement links TRBV6-6 to TRBJ2-1, with 8 bases that match TRBD2. Germline trimming cut 2 bases from V and 4 bases from J; bases unmatched to any gene: 7. Germline-derived CDR1 and CDR2 are MNHNY and SVGAGI (reference sequence). The CDR3 runs to 16 residues.

V gene TRBV12-5 combines with J gene TRBJ1-4, with a possible D match to TRBD1 (5 bases). Germline V CDR1 and CDR2: LGHNT, FRNRAP. There are 15 residues in the CDR3. Trimming left V 3 bases short and J 5 bases short, with 13 bases between. The CDR3 protein is CASGFPGRGNEKLFF. The DNA for the CDR3 is TGTGCTAGTGGTTTCCCGGGACGGGGGAATGAAAAACTGTTTTTT.

CDR3 residues: CASVIGGAAVNTEAFF. As DNA, the CDR3 is TGTGCCAGTGTGATTGGGGGGGCGGCGGTGAACACTGAAGCTTTCTTT. The genes are TRBV28 and TRBJ1-1; tentatively, D is TRBD1 (6 bases). With 9 bases removed from V and 0 bases from J, the gap between germline ends came to 20 bases. The CDR3 sequence is 16 residues long. The germline V gene encodes CDR1 MDHEN and CDR2 SYDVKM.

This chain connects TRBV2 to TRBJ1-2; 7 nucleotides agree with TRBD1. This CDR3 region has 16 residues. Germline trimming cut 4 bases from V and 4 bases from J; bases unmatched to any gene: 12. The germline V gene encodes CDR1 SNHLY and CDR2 FYNNEI. CDR3 in DNA: TGTGCCAGCAGTGCCCAGAGACTCAACAGGGGCTATGGCTACACCTTC. The encoded protein is CASSAQRLNRGYGYTF. The whole variable domain, remainder taken from reference TRBV2 and TRBJ1-2, is EPEVTQTPSHQVTQMGQEVILRCVPISNHLYFYWYRQILGQKVEFLVSFYNNEISEKSEIFDDQFSVERPDGSNFTLKIRSTKLEDSAMYFCASSAQRLNRGYGYTFGSGTRLTVV.

The rearrangement uses TRBV7-9 and TRBJ2-1, with 13 bases that match TRBD2. Per the germline V gene, CDR1 is SEHNR and CDR2 is FQNEAQ (reference sequence). The CDR3 loop spans 16 amino acids. J gave up 3 bases and V 4 bases, and 3 bases lay outside the gene matches. The CDR3 bases are TGTGCCAGCAGCTCGGGACTAGCGGGGAACTACAATGAGCAGTTCTTC. Translated: CASSSGLAGNYNEQFF. Drawing the rest from reference TRBV7-9 and TRBJ2-1, the complete variable domain is DTGVSQNPRHKITKRGQNVTFRCDPISEHNRLYWYRQTLGQGPEFLTYFQNEAQLEKSRLLSDRFSAERPKGSFSTLEIQRTEQGDSAMYLCASSSGLAGNYNEQFFGPGTRLTVL.

The V and J genes are TRBV5-1 and TRBJ2-2, with D perhaps matching TRBD2 (6 bases). Germline loops: CDR1 SGHRS, CDR2 YFSETQ. The CDR3 contains 16 residues. Trimming took 0 bases from V and 0 from J, leaving 9 bases between them. The CDR3 region is CASSLGGTANTGELFF. DNA for the CDR3: TGCGCCAGCAGCTTGGGGGGGACTGCGAACACCGGGGAGCTGTTTTTT.

The rearrangement joins TRBV7-8 to TRBJ1-4; TRBD1 agrees at 7 bases. This CDR3 is 15 amino acids long. Germline V gene sequence: CDR1 SGHVS, CDR2 FQNEAQ. J lost 4 bases, V lost 3 bases, and 5 bases had no gene match. The CDR3 spells CASSFRGTGNEKLFF. The CDR3 DNA reads TGTGCCAGCAGCTTCAGGGGGACGGGTAATGAAAAACTGTTTTTT.

The CDR3 reads CASSLRSVGEKLFF. As DNA, the CDR3 is TGTGCCAGCAGCTTACGAAGCGTGGGTGAAAAACTGTTTTTT. This sequence joins TRBV11-3 and TRBJ1-4; D gene ambiguous. Trimming left V 2 bases short and J 7 bases short, with 11 bases between. Per the germline V gene, CDR1 is SGHNT and CDR2 is YENEEA. This CDR3 is 14 amino acids long.

The chain combines TRBV19 with TRBJ2-7; D remains ambiguous. CDR1 and CDR2 (germline): LNHDA, SQIVND (reference sequence). This CDR3 contains 14 residues. V dropped 3 bases and J dropped 1 base, with 10 bases sitting between them. The CDR3 spells CASSIMAWSYEQYF. The CDR3 DNA sequence: TGTGCCAGTAGTATTATGGCCTGGTCCTACGAGCAGTACTTC.

This chain links TRBV19 with TRBJ2-7; 7 nucleotides match TRBD2. Germline V gene lookup returns CDR1 LNHDA and CDR2 SQIVND (reference sequence). J was trimmed by 6 bases and V by 8 bases; bases with no gene match: 16. This CDR3 is 15 amino acids long. The CDR3 reads CASSERGALEGEQYF. The CDR3 DNA reads as TGTGCCAGTTCAGAGCGGGGAGCCCTTGAGGGCGAGCAGTACTTC.

The rearrangement joins TRBV21-1 to TRBJ2-7; the D call of TRBD1 is as the table states it, not checked on the DNA. TRBV21-1 is marked as a pseudogene. This CDR3 comprises 15 residues. Here the CDR3 reads CASSKGDRLCYEQYF. CDR3 bases: TGTGCCAGCAGCAAAGGGGACAGGCTGTGCTACGAGCAGTACTTC.

On this clone itself: At one end the junction does not follow the germline gene, possibly because of a read error. Written as DNA, the CDR3 is TGTGCCAGTAGGATAGCGAGCGGCACCGGGGAGCTGTTTTTT. It encodes CASRIASGTGELFF. This chain joins TRBV19 and TRBJ2-2; weak D call: TRBD2 (5 bases). Germline loops: CDR1 LNHDA, CDR2 SQIVND (reference sequence). The CDR3 runs to 14 residues.

This clone has only one observation. The chain has TRBV7-9 and TRBJ2-5, with D unresolved. The V and J ends lost 4 bases and 6 bases respectively, with 12 bases between them. CDR3 size: 13 residues. CDR1 and CDR2 from the germline V gene are SEHNR and FQNEAQ (reference sequence). The CDR3 nucleotides read TGTGCCAGCAGCTCCCTACAGAGCCAGACCCAGTACTTC. Its translation: CASSSLQSQTQYF.

The rearrangement uses TRBV9 and TRBJ1-2; unclear D gene. This CDR3 has 15 amino acids. The V gene's germline CDR1 is SGDLS and CDR2 YYNGEE. The V and J ends lost 1 base and 1 base respectively, with 11 bases between them. The CDR3 loop reads CASSVQSGFNYGYTF. As DNA, the CDR3 is TGTGCCAGCAGCGTACAGTCAGGCTTTAACTATGGCTACACCTTC. The whole variable domain, filled in from reference TRBV9 and TRBJ1-2, reads DSGVTQTPKHLITATGQRVTLRCSPRSGDLSVYWYQQSLDQGLQFLIQYYNGEERAKGNILERFSAQQFPDLHSELNLSSLELGDSALYFCASSVQSGFNYGYTFGSGTRLTVV.

V is TRBV9 and J is TRBJ1-3, with TRBD1 matching over 11 bases. This CDR3 contains 17 residues. Trimming at V came to 4 bases and at J to 1 base, leaving 7 bases not matched to a gene. Germline V lookup: CDR1 SGDLS, CDR2 YYNGEE. CDR3 bases: TGTGCCAGCAGCCCCCGGGACAGGGGGGCATCTGGAAACACCATATATTTT. Translated: CASSPRDRGASGNTIYF.

This chain joins TRBV2 and TRBJ1-1; D remains ambiguous. Trimming removed 3 bases at V and 1 base at J, with 9 bases between. Germline V gene lookup returns CDR1 SNHLY and CDR2 FYNNEI. CDR3 length: 14 residues. The CDR3 nucleotides are TGTGCCAGCAGTGACCTGGCCCAGAACACTGAAGCTTTCTTT. Translated: CASSDLAQNTEAFF.

This rearrangement joins TRBV28 to TRBJ2-5, with 8 bases lining up with TRBD2. The germline V gene has CDR1 MDHEN and CDR2 SYDVKM. V was clipped by 6 bases and J by 5 bases; unmatched bases: 20. The CDR3 is 18 amino acids. The CDR3, as DNA: TGTGCCAGCAGCCTACGCGGCCGGCCGGGGGGGCCTGGGGAGACCCAGTACTTC. Protein: CASSLRGRPGGPGETQYF. The full variable domain, its missing parts supplied by reference TRBV28 and TRBJ2-5, is DVKVTQSSRYLVKRTGEKVFLECVQDMDHENMFWYRQDPGLGLRLIYFSYDVKMKEKGDIPEGYSVSREKKERFSLILESASTNQTSMYLCASSLRGRPGGPGETQYFGPGTRLLVL.

The V gene is TRBV7-2, the J gene TRBJ2-5; 7 bases line up with TRBD2. The length of the CDR3 is 15 residues. CDR1 and CDR2 from the germline V gene are SGHTA and FQGNSA. The V gene end was trimmed by 1 base and the J gene end by 5 bases; junction bases not matched to a gene: 7. CDR3 coding DNA: TGTGCCAGCAGCTTAGGAGTTGGGGGAGGGGAGACCCAGTACTTC. It encodes CASSLGVGGGETQYF.

The gene calls are TRBV27 and TRBJ1-5; no clear D. The CDR3 has 15 amino acids. In germline, CDR1 is MNHEY, CDR2 SMNVEV (reference sequence). The V and J ends lost 4 bases and 3 bases respectively, with 13 bases between them. The CDR3, as DNA: TGTGCCAGCAGTTCAACCGCAACTTACAATCAGCCCCAGCATTTT. This translates into CASSSTATYNQPQHF.

This sequence joins TRBV29-1 and TRBJ1-1; D uncertain. The germline V gene has CDR1 SQVTM and CDR2 ANQGSEA. The CDR3 spans 10 residues. The V gene lost 5 bases and the J gene lost 7 bases, with 8 bases spanning the gap. CDR3 sequence: CSVSPLEAFF. The CDR3 nucleotides are TGCAGCGTTTCCCCCCTTGAAGCTTTCTTT. Combining the CDR3 with reference TRBV29-1 and TRBJ1-1 gives the whole variable domain SAVISQKPSRDICQRGTSLTIQCQVDSQVTMMFWYRQQPGQSLTLIATANQGSEATYESGFVIDKFPISRPNLTFSTLTVSNMSPEDSSIYLCSVSPLEAFFGQGTRLTVV.

This rearrangement joins TRBV13 to TRBJ2-6; D remains ambiguous. CDR3 length: 15 amino acids. V lost 5 bases and J 0 bases, leaving 8 bases between the germline ends. Germline V lookup: CDR1 PRHDT, CDR2 FYEKMQ (reference sequence). CDR3 DNA sequence: TGTGCCAGCAGCCCCCGACACTCTGGGGCCAACGTCCTGACTTTC. Amino acid sequence: CASSPRHSGANVLTF.

The genes are TRBV25-1 and TRBJ1-6, with 7 bases matching TRBD1. Germline V gene data show CDR1 as MGHDK and CDR2 as SYGVNS. V lost 7 bases to trimming and J lost 7 bases; unmatched junction nucleotides: 4. This CDR3 comprises 13 residues. The CDR3 DNA follows: TGTGCCAGCACTGGACAGGAAAATTCACCCCTCCACTTT. Protein product: CASTGQENSPLHF.

This chain joins TRBV6-1 and TRBJ2-3; tentatively, D is TRBD1 (6 bases). The V gene lost 8 bases and the J gene lost 1 base, with 10 bases spanning the gap. CDR3 length: 13 residues. CDR1 and CDR2 (germline): MNHNS, SASEGT. The CDR3 DNA reads as TGTGCCAGCGTCTCAGGGGGCACAGATACGCAGTATTTT. Protein product: CASVSGGTDTQYF.